The sample holds one count of the clone carrying this T cell receptor (beta chain). This entry is derived from a study of T cell changes during pregnancy in multiple sclerosis. Some clones are missing from TCRdb's copy, which holds only in-frame ones; the method was immunoSEQ multiplex PCR. The profile shows around 69,000 clones, more than 85% of them singletons. The CDR3 totals 20 residues. J gave up 0 bases and V 0 bases, and 11 bases lay outside the gene matches. The receptor comes from a female donor with multiple sclerosis, enrolled in a pregnancy study. The chain recombines TRBV5-3 with TRBJ1-5, with TRBD1 identical over 11 bases. TRBV5-3 is an ORF for which the function is uncertain. The sequenced sample was CD8+ T cells from peripheral blood mononuclear cells, obtained before pregnancy. The chain's CDR3 is CARSLVGGTGGFRSNQPQHF. The DNA of the CDR3 is TGTGCCAGAAGCTTGGTGGGGGGGACAGGGGGATTTCGTAGCAATCAGCCCCAGCATTTT.